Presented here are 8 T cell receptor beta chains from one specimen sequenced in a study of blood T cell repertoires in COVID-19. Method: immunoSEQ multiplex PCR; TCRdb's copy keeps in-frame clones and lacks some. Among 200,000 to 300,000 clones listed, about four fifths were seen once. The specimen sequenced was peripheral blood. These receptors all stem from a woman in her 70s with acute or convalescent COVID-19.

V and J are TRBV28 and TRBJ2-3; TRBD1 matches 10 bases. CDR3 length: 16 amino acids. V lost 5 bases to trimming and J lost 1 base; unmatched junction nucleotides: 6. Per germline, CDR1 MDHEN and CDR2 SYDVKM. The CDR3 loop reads CASSQAGTGGTDTQYF. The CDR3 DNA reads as TGTGCCAGCAGTCAGGCCGGGACAGGGGGCACAGATACGCAGTATTTT. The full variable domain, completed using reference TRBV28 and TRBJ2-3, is DVKVTQSSRYLVKRTGEKVFLECVQDMDHENMFWYRQDPGLGLRLIYFSYDVKMKEKGDIPEGYSVSREKKERFSLILESASTNQTSMYLCASSQAGTGGTDTQYFGPGTRLTVL.

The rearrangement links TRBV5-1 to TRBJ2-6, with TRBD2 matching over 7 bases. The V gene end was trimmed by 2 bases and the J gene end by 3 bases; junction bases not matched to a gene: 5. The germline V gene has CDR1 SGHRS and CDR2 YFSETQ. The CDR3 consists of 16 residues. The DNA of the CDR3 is TGCGCCAGCAGCTTTTCGGGGGGAATTGGGGCCAACGTCCTGACTTTC. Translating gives CASSFSGGIGANVLTF.

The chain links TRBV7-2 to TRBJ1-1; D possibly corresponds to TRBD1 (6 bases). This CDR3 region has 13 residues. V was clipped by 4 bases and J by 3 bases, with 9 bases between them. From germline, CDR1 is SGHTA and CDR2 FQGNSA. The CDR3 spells CASSWGRDTEAFF. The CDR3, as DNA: TGTGCCAGCAGCTGGGGGCGAGACACTGAAGCTTTCTTT.

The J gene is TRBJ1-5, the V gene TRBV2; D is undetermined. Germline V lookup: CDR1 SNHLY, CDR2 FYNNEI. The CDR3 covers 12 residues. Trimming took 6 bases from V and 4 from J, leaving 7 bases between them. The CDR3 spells CASRQSNQPQHF. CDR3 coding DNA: TGTGCCAGCAGACAGTCAAATCAGCCCCAGCATTTT.

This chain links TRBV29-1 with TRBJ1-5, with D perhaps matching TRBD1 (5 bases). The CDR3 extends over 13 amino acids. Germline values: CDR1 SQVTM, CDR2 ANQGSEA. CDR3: CSALGVFGQPQHF. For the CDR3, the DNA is TGCAGTGCTCTAGGGGTCTTCGGACAGCCCCAGCATTTT.

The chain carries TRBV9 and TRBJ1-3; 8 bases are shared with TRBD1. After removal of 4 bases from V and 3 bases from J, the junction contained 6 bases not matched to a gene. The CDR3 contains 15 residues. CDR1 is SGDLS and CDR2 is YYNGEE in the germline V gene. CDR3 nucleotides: TGTGCCAGCAGCTCCACAGGGGGTGGTGGAAACACCATATATTTT. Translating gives CASSSTGGGGNTIYF. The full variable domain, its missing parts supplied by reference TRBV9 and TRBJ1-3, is DSGVTQTPKHLITATGQRVTLRCSPRSGDLSVYWYQQSLDQGLQFLIQYYNGEERAKGNILERFSAQQFPDLHSELNLSSLELGDSALYFCASSSTGGGGNTIYFGEGSWLTVV.

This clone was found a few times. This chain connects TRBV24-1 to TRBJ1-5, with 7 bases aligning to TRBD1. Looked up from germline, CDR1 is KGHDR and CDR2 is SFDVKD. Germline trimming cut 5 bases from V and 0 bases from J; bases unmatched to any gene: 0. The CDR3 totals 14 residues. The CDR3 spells CATSAGGSNQPQHF. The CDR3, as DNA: TGTGCCACCAGTGCAGGGGGTAGCAATCAGCCCCAGCATTTT.

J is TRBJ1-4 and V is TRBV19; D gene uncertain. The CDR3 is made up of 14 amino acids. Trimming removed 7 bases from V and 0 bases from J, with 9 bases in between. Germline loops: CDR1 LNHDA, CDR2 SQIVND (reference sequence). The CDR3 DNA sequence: TGTGCCAGTACGTCCGCAGCAACTAATGAAAAACTGTTTTTT. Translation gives CASTSAATNEKLFF.